This T cell receptor beta chain is drawn from a study of blood T cells in healthy people across ages. Study-level information: About one barcoded beta molecule per two T cells was captured by template switching.

Extractions gave at least 6 micrograms of total RNA per sample. A second PCR, run for about 7 to 11 cycles, used a sample-barcoded 5' primer plus a J-beta primer mix. TCRdb re-called the 5' RACE reads with MiXCR, one entry per CDR3 protein. Among approximately 680,000 distinct CDR3 sequences listed, approximately 29% were seen once. The CDR3 runs 16 residues. V lost 1 base, J lost 5 bases, and 11 bases stayed unmatched. The germline V gene has CDR1 SQVTM and CDR2 ANQGSEA. Findings of the study overall: Age advanced and TCR beta diversity per million T cells fell, roughly linearly. Strongly correlated with naive T cell percentage was TCR beta diversity.

As concerns this clonotype: Its specificity is not known. It may be a read error: a sequence one base away is much more abundant.

Sequenced material: blood. The chain joins TRBV29-1 to TRBJ2-5; 9 bases are shared with TRBD2. The TCR was taken from a woman aged 80 or over in good health. The CDR3 bases are TGCAGCGTTGAAGGTCCAAGTAGCGGGGGTCACGAGACCCAGTACTTC. This translates into CSVEGPSSGGHETQYF.